This T cell receptor beta chain is drawn from a study of metastatic and nonmetastatic thyroid tumors. Study at large: Repertoires from blood and tumor or nodule tissue of malignant and benign thyroid patients were compared. Study outcomes and limitations: Malignant thyroid tumors reportedly exceeded benign nodules significantly in TCR beta diversity, with the difference appearing in blood and tumor.

With 2 bases removed from V and 2 bases from J, the gap between germline ends came to 9 bases. The CDR3 totals 14 residues. Germline values: CDR1 MNHEY, CDR2 SVGAGI. TCRdb re-clonotyped the PCR reads through MiXCR. The table includes just over 20,000 clones, approximately 15% detected once. Worth noting for this clone: Its cognate antigen is unknown.

Thyroid surgery had not been preceded by any treatment in any patient. The V call is TRBV6-5, the J call TRBJ1-2; the D gene is possibly TRBD1 (5 bases). Source material: blood. The TCR sequence derives from a female donor with papillary thyroid cancer or a benign thyroid nodule (not recorded which). Some clones in this sample may be carry-over from other donors' samples. The CDR3 nucleotides read TGTGCCAGCAGTTACCAGGGCATGAACTATGGCTACACCTTC. Its protein is CASSYQGMNYGYTF.